The T cell receptor (beta chain) under discussion was sequenced for a study of high-grade serous ovarian cancer treatment subgroups. The V end was cut by 8 bases, the J end by 3 bases, with 17 bases between. Germline CDR1 and CDR2: MDHEN and SYDVKM. CDR3 size: 15 residues. TCRdb's copy holds only in-frame clones and misses some; the assay was immunoSEQ multiplex PCR. The sample has about 11,000 clones; 83% are singletons. Tumor samples were taken before definitive surgery or chemotherapy. The V call is TRBV28, the J call TRBJ2-1; tentative D call: TRBD1 (6 bases). Sequencing was carried out using tumor tissue. The TCR comes from a human donor with high-grade serous ovarian cancer. The CDR3 region has the DNA TGTGCCAGCGCCGGGCAGGGACACAGCTACAATGAGCAGTTCTTC. Translation: CASAGQGHSYNEQFF.